This T cell receptor beta chain was identified during a study of shared clonotypes between healthy human individuals. Notes on the study in general: Clonotype sharing levels among donors were expected to vary with sequencing depth. Only blood was sampled, and tissue TCR repertoires likely differ from blood ones.

Naivety among CD8 cells was defined by CD45RO negativity and positive CCR7 selection, thereby excluding terminally differentiated effector memory CD45RA+ cells. Sorted-subset replicate PCRs used around 200 ng of genomic DNA. This amount corresponded to approximately 30,000 T cell genomes. Measured with immunoSEQ multiplex PCR; TCRdb has only the in-frame clones, and not every one. This table holds about 650,000 clones, 95% found once. About this clone: What it binds is not known.

V was pared by 2 bases and J by 12 bases, with 20 bases between. Germline CDR1 and CDR2: MDHEN and SYDVKM. The CDR3 extends over 14 amino acids. Sequences were obtained from naive CD8+ T cells sorted from blood. The receptor comes from a woman aged 25 to 39 in good health. The chain joins TRBV28 to TRBJ2-7; unclear D gene. The CDR3 loop reads CASSLTRLNTIAYF. The CDR3 bases are TGTGCCAGCAGTTTAACCCGACTTAATACTATTGCGTACTTC.